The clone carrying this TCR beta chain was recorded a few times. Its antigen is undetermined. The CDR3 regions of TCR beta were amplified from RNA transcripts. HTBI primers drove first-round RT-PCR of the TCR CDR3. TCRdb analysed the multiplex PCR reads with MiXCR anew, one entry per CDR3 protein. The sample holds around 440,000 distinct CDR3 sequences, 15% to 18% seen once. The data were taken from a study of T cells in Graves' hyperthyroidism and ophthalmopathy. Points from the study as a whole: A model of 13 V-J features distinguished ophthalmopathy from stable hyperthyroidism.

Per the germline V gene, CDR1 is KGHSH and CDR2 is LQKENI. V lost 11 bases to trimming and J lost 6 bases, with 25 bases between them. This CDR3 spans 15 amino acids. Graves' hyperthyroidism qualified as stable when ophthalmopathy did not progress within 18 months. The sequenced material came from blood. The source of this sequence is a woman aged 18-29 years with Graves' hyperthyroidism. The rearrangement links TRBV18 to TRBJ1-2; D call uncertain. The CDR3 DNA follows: TGTGCCGCTCACCGACTGGGCCGCGGAACCCATGGCTACACCTTC. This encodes CAAHRLGRGTHGYTF.